The clone carrying this T cell receptor (beta chain) occurred many times. Its specificity is unknown. As for time point: persistent/refractory GD, antithyroid drugs over 5 years with positive TRAb. TCR sequences were obtained from RNA taken from PBMCs. The data stem from a study of regulatory T cells in long-lasting Graves disease. Overall study: Persistent Graves' disease required over 5 years of antithyroid drugs and positive TSH receptor antibodies.

V lost 10 bases and J 5 bases, leaving 8 bases between the germline ends. Germline V gene lookup returns CDR1 MNHNS and CDR2 SASEGT. This CDR3 contains 10 residues. Findings and limits, study-wide: Persistent Graves' patients showed less TCR diversity than newly diagnosed ones. Persistent cases favored TRBV28, TRBJ1-2 and TRBJ2-5. Limited sample numbers may have lowered accuracy.

Building of the TCR beta libraries involved iRepertoire HTBI primers and Arm-PCR of CDR3 regions. TCRdb itself ran the multiplex PCR reads through MiXCR, one entry per CDR3 protein. The sample has roughly 400,000 distinct CDR3 sequences; roughly a fifth are singletons. The TCR sequence derives from a female donor with Graves disease. Here the sequenced sample was peripheral blood mononuclear cells (PBMCs), taken when the disease was refractory, from a patient treated with antithyroid drugs. The J gene is TRBJ1-2, the V gene TRBV6-1; D is uncertain. CDR3 nucleotide sequence: TGTGCCATCGAAGCATATGGCTACACCTTC. Its protein is CAIEAYGYTF.